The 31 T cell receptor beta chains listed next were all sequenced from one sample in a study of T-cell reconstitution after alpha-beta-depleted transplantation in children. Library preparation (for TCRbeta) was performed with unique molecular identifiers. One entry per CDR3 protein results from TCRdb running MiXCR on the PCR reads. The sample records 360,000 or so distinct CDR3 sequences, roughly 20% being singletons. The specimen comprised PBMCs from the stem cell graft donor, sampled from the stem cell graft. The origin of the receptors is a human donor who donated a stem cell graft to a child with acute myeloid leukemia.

As DNA, the CDR3 is TGTGCCAGCAGTTTATCACCCAATAGCGGGCCGGCCTACAATGAGCAGTTCTTC. Its protein product is CASSLSPNSGPAYNEQFF. The V and J genes are TRBV27 and TRBJ2-1; the match to TRBD2 covers 7 bases. This CDR3 contains 18 residues. From germline, CDR1 is MNHEY and CDR2 SMNVEV (reference sequence). V shed 0 bases and J 2 bases; nucleotides not matched to a gene: 10.

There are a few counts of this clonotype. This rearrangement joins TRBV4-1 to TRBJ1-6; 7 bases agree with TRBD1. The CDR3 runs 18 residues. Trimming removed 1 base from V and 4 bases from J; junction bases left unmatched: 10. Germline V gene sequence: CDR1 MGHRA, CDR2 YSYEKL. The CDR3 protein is CASSQGRGLDRYNSPLHF. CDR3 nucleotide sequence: TGCGCCAGCAGCCAAGGTCGAGGGTTGGACAGGTATAATTCACCCCTCCACTTT.

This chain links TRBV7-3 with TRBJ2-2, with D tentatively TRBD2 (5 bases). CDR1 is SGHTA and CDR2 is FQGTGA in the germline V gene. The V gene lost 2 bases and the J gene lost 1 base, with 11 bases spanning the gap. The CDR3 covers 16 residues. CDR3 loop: CASSLYRGMNTGELFF. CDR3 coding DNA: TGTGCCAGCAGCTTATATCGAGGGATGAACACCGGGGAGCTGTTTTTT.

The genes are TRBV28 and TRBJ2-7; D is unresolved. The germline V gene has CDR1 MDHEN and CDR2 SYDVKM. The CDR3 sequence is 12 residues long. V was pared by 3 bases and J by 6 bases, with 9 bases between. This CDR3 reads CASSLGSFEQYF. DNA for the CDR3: TGTGCCAGCAGTTTGGGCAGTTTCGAGCAGTACTTC.

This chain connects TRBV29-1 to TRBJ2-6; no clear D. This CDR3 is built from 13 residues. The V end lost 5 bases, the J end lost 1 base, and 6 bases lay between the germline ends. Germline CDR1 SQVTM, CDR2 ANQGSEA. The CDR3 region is CSVLGSGANVLTF. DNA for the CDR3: TGCAGCGTTTTGGGGTCTGGGGCCAACGTCCTGACTTTC.

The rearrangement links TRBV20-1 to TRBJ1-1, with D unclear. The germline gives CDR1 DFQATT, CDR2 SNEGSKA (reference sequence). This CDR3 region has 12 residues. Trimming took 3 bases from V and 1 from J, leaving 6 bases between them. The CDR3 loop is CSASATNTEAFF. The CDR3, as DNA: TGCAGTGCTAGCGCCACGAACACTGAAGCTTTCTTT.

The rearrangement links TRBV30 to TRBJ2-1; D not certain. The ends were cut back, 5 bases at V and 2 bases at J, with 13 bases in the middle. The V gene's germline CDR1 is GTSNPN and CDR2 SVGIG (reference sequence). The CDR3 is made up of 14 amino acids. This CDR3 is CAWLSGRTYNEQFF. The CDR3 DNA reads TGTGCCTGGCTTTCGGGCCGTACCTACAATGAGCAGTTCTTC.

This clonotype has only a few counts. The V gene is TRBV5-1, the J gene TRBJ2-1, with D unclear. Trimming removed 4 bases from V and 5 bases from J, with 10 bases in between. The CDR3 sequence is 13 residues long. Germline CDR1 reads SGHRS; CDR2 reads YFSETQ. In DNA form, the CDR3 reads TGCGCCAGCAGCCCCTCGGCGGACAATGAGCAGTTCTTC. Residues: CASSPSADNEQFF.

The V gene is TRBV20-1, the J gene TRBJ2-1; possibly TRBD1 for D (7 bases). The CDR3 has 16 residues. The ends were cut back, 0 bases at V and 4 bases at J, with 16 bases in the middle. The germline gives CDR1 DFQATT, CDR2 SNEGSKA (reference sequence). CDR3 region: CSARDQGGGGYNEQFF. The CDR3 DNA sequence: TGCAGTGCTAGAGATCAGGGGGGAGGTGGGTACAATGAGCAGTTCTTC.

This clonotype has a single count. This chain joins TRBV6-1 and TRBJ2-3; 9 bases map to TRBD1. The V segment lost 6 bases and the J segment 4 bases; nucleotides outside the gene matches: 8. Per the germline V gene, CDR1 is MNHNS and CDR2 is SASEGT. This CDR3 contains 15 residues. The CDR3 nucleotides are TGTGCCAGCAGACCAAGACAGGGGGGGGCAGATACGCAGTATTTT. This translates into CASRPRQGGADTQYF.

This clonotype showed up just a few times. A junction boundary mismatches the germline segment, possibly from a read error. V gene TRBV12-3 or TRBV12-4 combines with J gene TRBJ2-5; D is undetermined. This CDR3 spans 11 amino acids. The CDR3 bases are TGTGCCAGCAGCTTGGGGTCATCTAGTGACTTC. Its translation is CASSLGSSSDF.

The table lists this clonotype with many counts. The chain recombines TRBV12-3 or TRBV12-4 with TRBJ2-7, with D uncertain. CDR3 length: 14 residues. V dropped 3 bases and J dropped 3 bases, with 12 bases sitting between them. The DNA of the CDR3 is TGTGCCAGCAGTTTGGAGCAGACGGGCTACGAGCAGTACTTC. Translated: CASSLEQTGYEQYF.

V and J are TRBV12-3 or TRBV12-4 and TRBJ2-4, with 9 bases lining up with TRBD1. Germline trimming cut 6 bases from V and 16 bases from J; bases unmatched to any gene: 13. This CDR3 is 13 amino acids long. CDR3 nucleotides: TGTGCCAGCAGCCCTAGGGGACCGGGACAGGGCTACTTC. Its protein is CASSPRGPGQGYF.

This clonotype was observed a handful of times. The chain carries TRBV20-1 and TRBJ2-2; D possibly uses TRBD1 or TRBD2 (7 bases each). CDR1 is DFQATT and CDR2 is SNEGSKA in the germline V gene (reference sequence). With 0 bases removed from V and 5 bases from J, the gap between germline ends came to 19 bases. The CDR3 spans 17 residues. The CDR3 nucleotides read TGCAGTGCTAGAGATAAGGGGGCGGGAGAGTTAACCGGGGAGCTGTTTTTT. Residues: CSARDKGAGELTGELFF.

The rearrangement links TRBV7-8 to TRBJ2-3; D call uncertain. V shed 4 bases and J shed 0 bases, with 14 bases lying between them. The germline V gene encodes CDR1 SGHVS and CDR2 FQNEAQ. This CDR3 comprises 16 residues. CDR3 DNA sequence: TGTGCCAGCAGCTCCCCAAACTTGAGAAGCACAGATACGCAGTATTTT. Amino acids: CASSSPNLRSTDTQYF.

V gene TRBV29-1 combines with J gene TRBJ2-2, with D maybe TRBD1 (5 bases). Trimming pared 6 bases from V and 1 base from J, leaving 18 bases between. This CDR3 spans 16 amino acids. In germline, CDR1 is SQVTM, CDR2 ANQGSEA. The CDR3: CSVPQSPTENTGELFF. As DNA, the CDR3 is TGCAGCGTACCTCAGTCCCCGACAGAGAACACCGGGGAGCTGTTTTTT.

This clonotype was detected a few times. The CDR3 reads CSAKDATDTQYF. The DNA of the CDR3 is TGCAGTGCTAAGGATGCCACAGATACGCAGTATTTT. This rearrangement joins TRBV20-1 to TRBJ2-3, with D unresolved. The CDR3 sequence is 12 residues long. Germline V gives CDR1 DFQATT, CDR2 SNEGSKA (reference sequence). V dropped 4 bases and J dropped 2 bases, with 7 bases sitting between them.

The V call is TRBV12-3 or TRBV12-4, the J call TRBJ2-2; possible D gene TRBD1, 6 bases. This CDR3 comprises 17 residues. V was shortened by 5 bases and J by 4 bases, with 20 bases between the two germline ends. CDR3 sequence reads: CASSRTAAEGGTGELFF. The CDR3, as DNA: TGTGCCAGCAGTCGGACAGCCGCAGAAGGGGGCACCGGGGAGCTGTTTTTT.

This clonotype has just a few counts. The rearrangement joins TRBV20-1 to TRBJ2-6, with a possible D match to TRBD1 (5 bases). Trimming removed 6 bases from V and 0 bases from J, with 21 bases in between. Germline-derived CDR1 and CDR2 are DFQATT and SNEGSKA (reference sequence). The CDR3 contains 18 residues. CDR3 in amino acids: CSAPSRVSLASGANVLTF. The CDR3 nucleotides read TGCAGTGCCCCATCCAGGGTCTCGCTGGCCTCTGGGGCCAACGTCCTGACTTTC.

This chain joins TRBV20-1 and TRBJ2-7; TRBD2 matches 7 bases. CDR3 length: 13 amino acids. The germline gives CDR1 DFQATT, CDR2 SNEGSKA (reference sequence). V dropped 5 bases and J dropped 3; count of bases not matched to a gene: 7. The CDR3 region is CSAGTTLNYEQYF. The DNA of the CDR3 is TGCAGTGCTGGGACTACGCTAAACTACGAGCAGTACTTC.

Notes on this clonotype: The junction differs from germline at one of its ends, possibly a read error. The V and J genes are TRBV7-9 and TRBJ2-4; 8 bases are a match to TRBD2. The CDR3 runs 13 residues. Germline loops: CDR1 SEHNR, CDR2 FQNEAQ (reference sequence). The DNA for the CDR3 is TGTGCCAGCAGCCCGAGTCCCGGGACTAGTTTTGACTTC. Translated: CASSPSPGTSFDF.

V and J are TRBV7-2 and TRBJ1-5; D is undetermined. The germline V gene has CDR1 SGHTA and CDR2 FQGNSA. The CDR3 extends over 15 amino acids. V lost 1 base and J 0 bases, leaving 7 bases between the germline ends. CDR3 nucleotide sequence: TGTGCCAGCAGCTTAGTTATTAATAGCAATCAGCCCCAGCATTTT. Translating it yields CASSLVINSNQPQHF.

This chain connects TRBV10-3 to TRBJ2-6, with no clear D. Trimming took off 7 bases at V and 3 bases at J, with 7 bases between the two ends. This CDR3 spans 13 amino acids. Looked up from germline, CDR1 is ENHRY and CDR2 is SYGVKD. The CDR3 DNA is TGTGCCATCACCTCACGTGGGGCCAACGTCCTGACTTTC. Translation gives CAITSRGANVLTF.

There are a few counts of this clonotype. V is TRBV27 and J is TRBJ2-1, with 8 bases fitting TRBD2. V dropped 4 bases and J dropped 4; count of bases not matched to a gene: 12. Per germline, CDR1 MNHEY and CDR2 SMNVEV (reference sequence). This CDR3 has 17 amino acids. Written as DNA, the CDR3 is TGTGCCAGCAGTTCTCGGGGGACGGGAGGGCCTTACAATGAGCAGTTCTTC. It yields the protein CASSSRGTGGPYNEQFF.

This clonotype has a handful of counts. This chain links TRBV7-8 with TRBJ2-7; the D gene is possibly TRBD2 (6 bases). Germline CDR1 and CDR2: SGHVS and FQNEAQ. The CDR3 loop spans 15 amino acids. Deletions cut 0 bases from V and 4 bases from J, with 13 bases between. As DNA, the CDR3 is TGTGCCAGCAGCTTAGCGCTCGGGAGAGGATACGAGCAGTACTTC. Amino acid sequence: CASSLALGRGYEQYF.

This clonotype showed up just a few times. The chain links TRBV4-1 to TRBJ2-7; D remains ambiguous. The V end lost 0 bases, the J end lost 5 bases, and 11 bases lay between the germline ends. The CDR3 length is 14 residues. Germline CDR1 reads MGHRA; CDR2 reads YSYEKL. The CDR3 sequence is CASSQDSGWNEQYF. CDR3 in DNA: TGCGCCAGCAGCCAAGATTCCGGCTGGAACGAGCAGTACTTC.

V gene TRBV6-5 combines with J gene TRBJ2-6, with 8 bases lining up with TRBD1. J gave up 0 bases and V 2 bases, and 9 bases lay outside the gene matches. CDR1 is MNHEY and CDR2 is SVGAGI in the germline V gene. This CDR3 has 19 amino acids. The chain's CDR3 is CASSYPGGLFSSGANVLTF. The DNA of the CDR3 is TGTGCCAGCAGTTACCCAGGGGGCCTCTTTTCCTCTGGGGCCAACGTCCTGACTTTC.

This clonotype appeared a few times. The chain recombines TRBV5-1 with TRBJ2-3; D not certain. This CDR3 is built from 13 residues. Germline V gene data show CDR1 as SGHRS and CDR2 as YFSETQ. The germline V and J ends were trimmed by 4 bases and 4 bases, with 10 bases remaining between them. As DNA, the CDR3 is TGCGCCAGCAGCAATCAAGGAGCAGATACGCAGTATTTT. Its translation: CASSNQGADTQYF.

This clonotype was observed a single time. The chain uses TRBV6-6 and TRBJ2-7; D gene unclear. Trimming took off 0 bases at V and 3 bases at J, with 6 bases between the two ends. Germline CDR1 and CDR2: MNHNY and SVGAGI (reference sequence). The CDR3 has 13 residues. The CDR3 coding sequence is TGTGCCAGCAGTTACTCGGTCAGCTACGAGCAGTACTTC. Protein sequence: CASSYSVSYEQYF.

The CDR3 DNA follows: TGTGCCAGCAGTTTGCCCACTAGCGGGAATAACAATGAGCAGTTCTTC. Translated: CASSLPTSGNNNEQFF. The chain carries TRBV28 and TRBJ2-1, with 10 bases that match TRBD2. Germline CDR1 MDHEN, CDR2 SYDVKM. J gave up 5 bases and V 3 bases, and 7 bases lay outside the gene matches. The CDR3 totals 16 residues.

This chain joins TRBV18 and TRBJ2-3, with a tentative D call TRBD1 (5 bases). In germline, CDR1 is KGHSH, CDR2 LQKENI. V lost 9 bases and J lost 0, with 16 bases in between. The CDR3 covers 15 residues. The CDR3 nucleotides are TGTGCCAGTTCGACAGCCGCATCTAGCACAGATACGCAGTATTTT. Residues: CASSTAASSTDTQYF. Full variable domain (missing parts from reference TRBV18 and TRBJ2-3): NAGVMQNPRHLVRRRGQEARLRCSPMKGHSHVYWYRQLPEEGLKFMVYLQKENIIDESGMPKERFSAEFPKEGPSILRIQQVVRGDSAAYFCASSTAASSTDTQYFGPGTRLTVL.